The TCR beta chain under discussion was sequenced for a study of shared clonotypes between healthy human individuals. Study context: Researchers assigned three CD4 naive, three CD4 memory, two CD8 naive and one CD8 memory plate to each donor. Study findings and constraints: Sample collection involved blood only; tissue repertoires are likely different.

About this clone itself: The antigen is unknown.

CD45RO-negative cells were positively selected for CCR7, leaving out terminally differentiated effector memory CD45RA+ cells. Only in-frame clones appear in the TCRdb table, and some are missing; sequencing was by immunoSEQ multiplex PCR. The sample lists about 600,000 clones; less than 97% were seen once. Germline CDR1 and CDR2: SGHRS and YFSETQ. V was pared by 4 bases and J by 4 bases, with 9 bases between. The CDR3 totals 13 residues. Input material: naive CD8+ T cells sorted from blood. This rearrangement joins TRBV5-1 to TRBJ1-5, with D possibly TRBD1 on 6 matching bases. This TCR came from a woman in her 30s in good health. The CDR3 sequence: CASSRGQNQPQHF. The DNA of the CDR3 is TGCGCCAGCAGCCGGGGACAAAATCAGCCCCAGCATTTT. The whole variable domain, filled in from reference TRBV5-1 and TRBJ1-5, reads KAGVTQTPRYLIKTRGQQVTLSCSPISGHRSVSWYQQTPGQGLQFLFEYFSETQRNKGNFPGRFSGRQFSNSRSEMNVSTLELGDSALYLCASSRGQNQPQHFGDGTRLSIL.